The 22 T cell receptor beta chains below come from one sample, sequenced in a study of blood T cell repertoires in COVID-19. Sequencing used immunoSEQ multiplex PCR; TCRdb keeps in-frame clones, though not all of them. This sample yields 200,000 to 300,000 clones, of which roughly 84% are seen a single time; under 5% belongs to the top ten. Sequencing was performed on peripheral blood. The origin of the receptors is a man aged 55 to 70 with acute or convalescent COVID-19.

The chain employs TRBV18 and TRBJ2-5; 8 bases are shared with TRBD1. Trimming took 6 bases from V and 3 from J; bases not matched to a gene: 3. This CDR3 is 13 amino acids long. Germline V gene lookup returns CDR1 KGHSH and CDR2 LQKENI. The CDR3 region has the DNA TGTGCCAGCTCGGCGGACAGGGAAGAGACCCAGTACTTC. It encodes CASSADREETQYF. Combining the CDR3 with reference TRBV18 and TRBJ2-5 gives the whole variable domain NAGVMQNPRHLVRRRGQEARLRCSPMKGHSHVYWYRQLPEEGLKFMVYLQKENIIDESGMPKERFSAEFPKEGPSILRIQQVVRGDSAAYFCASSADREETQYFGPGTRLLVL.

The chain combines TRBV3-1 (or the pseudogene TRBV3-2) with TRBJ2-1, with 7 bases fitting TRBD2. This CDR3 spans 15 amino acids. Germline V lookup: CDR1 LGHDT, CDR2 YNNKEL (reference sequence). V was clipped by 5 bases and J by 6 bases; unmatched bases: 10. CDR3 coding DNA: TGTGCCAGCAGCACTTGGACTAGTGGGGCCAATGAGCAGTTCTTC. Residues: CASSTWTSGANEQFF.

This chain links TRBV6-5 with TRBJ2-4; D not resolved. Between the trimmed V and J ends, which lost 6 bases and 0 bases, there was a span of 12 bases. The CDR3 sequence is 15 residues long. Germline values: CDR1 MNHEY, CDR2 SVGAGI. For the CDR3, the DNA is TGTGCCAGCAGCCTAAGTTCTTCAGCCAAAAACATTCAGTACTTC. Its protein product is CASSLSSSAKNIQYF.

DNA for the CDR3: TGTGCCAGCAGCGCCCCAGCCGGGAGGGCCACAGATACGCAGTATTTT. Its protein product is CASSAPAGRATDTQYF. The chain couples TRBV9 to TRBJ2-3, with TRBD2 matching 8 bases. Germline V gene lookup returns CDR1 SGDLS and CDR2 YYNGEE. With 3 bases clipped from V and 2 bases from J, the junction kept 8 bases outside the gene matches. CDR3 length equals 16 residues.

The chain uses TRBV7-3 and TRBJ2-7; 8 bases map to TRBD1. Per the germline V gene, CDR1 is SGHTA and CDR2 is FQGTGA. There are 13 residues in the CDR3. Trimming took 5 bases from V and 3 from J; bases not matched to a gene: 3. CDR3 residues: CASSPGQDYEQYF. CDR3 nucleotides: TGTGCCAGCAGCCCGGGACAGGACTACGAGCAGTACTTC. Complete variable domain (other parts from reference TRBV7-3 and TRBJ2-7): GAGVSQTPSNKVTEKGKYVELRCDPISGHTALYWYRQSLGQGPEFLIYFQGTGAADDSGLPNDRFFAVRPEGSVSTLKIQRTERGDSAVYLCASSPGQDYEQYFGPGTRLTVT.

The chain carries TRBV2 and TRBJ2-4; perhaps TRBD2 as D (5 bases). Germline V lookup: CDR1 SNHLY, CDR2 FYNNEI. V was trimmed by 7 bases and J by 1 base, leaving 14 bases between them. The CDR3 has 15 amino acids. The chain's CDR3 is CASMPGMLAKNIQYF. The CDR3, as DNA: TGTGCCAGCATGCCGGGAATGTTGGCCAAAAACATTCAGTACTTC.

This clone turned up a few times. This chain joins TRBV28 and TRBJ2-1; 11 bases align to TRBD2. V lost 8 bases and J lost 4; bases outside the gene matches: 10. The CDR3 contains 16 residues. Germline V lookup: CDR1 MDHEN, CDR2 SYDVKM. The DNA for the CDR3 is TGTGCCAGCTGGGACGCCGGGACTAGCGGATACAATGAGCAGTTCTTC. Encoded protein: CASWDAGTSGYNEQFF.

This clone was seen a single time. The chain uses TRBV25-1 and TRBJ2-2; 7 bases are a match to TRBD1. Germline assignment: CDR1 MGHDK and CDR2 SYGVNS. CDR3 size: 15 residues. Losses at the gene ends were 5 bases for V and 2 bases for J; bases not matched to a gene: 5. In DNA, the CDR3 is TGTGCCAGCAGTTCGACAGGGATAAACACCGGGGAGCTGTTTTTT. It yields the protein CASSSTGINTGELFF.

CDR3 nucleotide sequence: TGTGCCAGCAGTGGATACCGGGGTGGCTACACCTTC. Translating gives CASSGYRGGYTF. V and J are TRBV2 and TRBJ1-2; D uncertain. This CDR3 region has 12 residues. Germline V gene lookup returns CDR1 SNHLY and CDR2 FYNNEI. Trimming took off 4 bases at V and 7 bases at J, with 10 bases between the two ends.

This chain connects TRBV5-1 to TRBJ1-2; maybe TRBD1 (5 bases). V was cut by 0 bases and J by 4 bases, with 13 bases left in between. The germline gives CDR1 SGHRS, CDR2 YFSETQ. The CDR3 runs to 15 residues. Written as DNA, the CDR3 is TGCGCCAGCAGCTTGGCAAGGGGCAGATTCTATGGCTACACCTTC. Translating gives CASSLARGRFYGYTF.

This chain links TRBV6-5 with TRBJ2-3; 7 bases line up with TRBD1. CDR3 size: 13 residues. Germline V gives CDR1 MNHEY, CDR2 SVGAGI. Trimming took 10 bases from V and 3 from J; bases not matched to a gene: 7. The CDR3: CATLSQGTDTQYF. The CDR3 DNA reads TGTGCCACCCTCTCACAGGGGACAGATACGCAGTATTTT.

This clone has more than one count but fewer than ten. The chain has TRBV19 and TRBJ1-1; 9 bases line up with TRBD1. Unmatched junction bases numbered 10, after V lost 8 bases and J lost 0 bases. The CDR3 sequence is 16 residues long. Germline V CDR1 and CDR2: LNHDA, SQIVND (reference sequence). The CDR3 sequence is CASDPGQGLMNTEAFF. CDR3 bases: TGTGCCAGTGATCCGGGACAGGGACTAATGAACACTGAAGCTTTCTTT.

In nucleotides, the CDR3 is TGCGCCAGCAGCTTGTATCCGTCGGGGGTCTCTGGAAACACCATATATTTT. Encoded protein: CASSLYPSGVSGNTIYF. The chain joins TRBV5-1 to TRBJ1-3, with a possible D match to TRBD1 (5 bases). V lost 1 base to trimming and J lost 0 bases, with 14 bases between them. The CDR3 is 17 amino acids. Germline CDR1 reads SGHRS; CDR2 reads YFSETQ. Combining the CDR3 with reference TRBV5-1 and TRBJ1-3 gives the whole variable domain KAGVTQTPRYLIKTRGQQVTLSCSPISGHRSVSWYQQTPGQGLQFLFEYFSETQRNKGNFPGRFSGRQFSNSRSEMNVSTLELGDSALYLCASSLYPSGVSGNTIYFGEGSWLTVV.

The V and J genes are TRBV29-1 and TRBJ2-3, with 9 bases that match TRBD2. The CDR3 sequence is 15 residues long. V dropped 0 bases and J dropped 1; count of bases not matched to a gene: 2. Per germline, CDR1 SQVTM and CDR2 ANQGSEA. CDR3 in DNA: TGCAGCGTTGAAGATGGCGGGAGGGGCACAGATACGCAGTATTTT. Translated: CSVEDGGRGTDTQYF.

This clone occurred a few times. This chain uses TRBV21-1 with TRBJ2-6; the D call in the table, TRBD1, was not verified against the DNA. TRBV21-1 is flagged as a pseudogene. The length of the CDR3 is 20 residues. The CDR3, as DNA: TGTGCCAGCAGCAAAGCGCTTGGGACAGGGGGCGCTGCTGGGGCCAACGTCCTGACTTTC. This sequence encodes CASSKALGTGGAAGANVLTF.

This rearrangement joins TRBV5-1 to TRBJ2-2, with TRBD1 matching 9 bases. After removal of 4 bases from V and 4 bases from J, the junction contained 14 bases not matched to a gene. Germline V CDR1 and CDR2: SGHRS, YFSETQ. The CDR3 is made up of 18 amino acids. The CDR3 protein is CASSPGQGTGAVTGELFF. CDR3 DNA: TGCGCCAGCAGCCCGGGACAGGGTACGGGAGCGGTCACCGGGGAGCTGTTTTTT.

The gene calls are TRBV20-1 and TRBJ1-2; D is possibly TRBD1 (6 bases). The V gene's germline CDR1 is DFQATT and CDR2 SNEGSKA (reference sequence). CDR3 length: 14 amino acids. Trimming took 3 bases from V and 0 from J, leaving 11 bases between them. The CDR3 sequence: CSASPQGANYGYTF. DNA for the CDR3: TGCAGTGCTAGTCCACAGGGAGCTAACTATGGCTACACCTTC.

For the CDR3, the DNA is TGTGCCAGCAATCTAGGGAGGGCTCACGAGCAGTACTTC. This encodes CASNLGRAHEQYF. V gene TRBV28 combines with J gene TRBJ2-7, with 7 bases identical to TRBD2. J gave up 5 bases and V 7 bases, and 8 bases lay outside the gene matches. CDR1 is MDHEN, CDR2 SYDVKM, per germline. The CDR3 runs 13 residues.

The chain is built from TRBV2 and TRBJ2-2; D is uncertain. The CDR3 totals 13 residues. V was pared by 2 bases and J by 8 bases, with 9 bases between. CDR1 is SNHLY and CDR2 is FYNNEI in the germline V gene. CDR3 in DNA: TGTGCCAGCAGTGAACGTACTGGTGGGGAGCTGTTTTTT. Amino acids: CASSERTGGELFF.

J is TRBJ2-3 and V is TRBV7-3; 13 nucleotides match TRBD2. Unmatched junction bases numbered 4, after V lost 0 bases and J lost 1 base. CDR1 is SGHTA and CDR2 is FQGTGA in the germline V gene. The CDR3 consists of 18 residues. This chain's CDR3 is CASSLTSTSGGRTDTQYF. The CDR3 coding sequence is TGTGCCAGCAGCTTAACGTCGACTAGCGGGGGGCGCACAGATACGCAGTATTTT.

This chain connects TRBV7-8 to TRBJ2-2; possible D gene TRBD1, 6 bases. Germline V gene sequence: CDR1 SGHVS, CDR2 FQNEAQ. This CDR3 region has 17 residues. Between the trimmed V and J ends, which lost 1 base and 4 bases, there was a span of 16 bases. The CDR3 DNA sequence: TGTGCCAGCAGCTTAGTCGGCAGGGGATTACCCACCGGGGAGCTGTTTTTT. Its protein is CASSLVGRGLPTGELFF.

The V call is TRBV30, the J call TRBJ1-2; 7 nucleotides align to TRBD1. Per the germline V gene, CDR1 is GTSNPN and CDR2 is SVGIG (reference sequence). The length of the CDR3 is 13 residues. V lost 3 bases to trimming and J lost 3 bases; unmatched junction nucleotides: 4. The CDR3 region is CAWRTGTDYGYTF. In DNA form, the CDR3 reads TGTGCCTGGAGAACCGGGACAGACTATGGCTACACCTTC.